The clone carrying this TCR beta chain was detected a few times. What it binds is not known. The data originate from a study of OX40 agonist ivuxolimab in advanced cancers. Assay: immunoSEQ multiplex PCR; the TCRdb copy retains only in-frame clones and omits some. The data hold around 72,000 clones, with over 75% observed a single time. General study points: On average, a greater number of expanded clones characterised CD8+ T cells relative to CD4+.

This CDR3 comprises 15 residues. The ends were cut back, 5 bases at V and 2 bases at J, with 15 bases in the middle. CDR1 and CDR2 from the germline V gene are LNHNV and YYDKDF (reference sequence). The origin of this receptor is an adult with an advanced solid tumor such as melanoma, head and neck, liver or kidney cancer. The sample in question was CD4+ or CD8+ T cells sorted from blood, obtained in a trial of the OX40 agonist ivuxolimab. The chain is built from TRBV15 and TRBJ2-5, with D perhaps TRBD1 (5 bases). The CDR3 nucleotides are TGTGCCACCAGCTCGCCGACTTCAGGGCAAGAGACCCAGTACTTC. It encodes CATSSPTSGQETQYF.